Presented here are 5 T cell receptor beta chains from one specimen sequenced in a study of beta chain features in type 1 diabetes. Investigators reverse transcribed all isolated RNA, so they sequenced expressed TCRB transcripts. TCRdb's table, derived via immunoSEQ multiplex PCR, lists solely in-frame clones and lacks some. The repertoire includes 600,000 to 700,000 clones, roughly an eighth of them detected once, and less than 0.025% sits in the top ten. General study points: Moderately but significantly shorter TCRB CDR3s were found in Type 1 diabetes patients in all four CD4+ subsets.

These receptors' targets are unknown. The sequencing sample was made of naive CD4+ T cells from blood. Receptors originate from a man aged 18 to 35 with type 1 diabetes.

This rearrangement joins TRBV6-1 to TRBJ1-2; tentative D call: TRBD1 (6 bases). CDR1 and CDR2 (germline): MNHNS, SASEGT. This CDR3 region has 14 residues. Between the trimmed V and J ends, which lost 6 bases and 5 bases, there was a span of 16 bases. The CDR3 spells CASRRTQGGYGYTF. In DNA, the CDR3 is TGTGCCAGCAGGAGGACCCAAGGGGGTTATGGCTACACCTTC.

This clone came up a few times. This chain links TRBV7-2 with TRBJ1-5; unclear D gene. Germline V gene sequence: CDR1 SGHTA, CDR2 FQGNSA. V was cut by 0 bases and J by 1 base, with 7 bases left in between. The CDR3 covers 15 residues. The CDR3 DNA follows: TGTGCCAGCAGCTTAGCGCCGGAAAGCAATCAGCCCCAGCATTTT. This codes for CASSLAPESNQPQHF.

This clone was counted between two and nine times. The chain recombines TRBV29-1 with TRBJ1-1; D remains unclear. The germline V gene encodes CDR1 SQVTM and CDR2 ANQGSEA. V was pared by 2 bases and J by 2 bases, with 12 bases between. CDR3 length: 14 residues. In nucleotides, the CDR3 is TGCAGCGTTGAATCGGGTCTTACAAACACTGAAGCTTTCTTT. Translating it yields CSVESGLTNTEAFF. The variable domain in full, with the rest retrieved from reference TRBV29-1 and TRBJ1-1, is SAVISQKPSRDICQRGTSLTIQCQVDSQVTMMFWYRQQPGQSLTLIATANQGSEATYESGFVIDKFPISRPNLTFSTLTVSNMSPEDSSIYLCSVESGLTNTEAFFGQGTRLTVV.

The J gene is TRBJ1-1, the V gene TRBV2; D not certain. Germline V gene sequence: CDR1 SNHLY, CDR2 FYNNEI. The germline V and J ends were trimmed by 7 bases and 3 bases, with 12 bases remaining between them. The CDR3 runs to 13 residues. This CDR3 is CASTQERDTEAFF. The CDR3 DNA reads TGTGCCAGCACCCAAGAGCGGGACACTGAAGCTTTCTTT.

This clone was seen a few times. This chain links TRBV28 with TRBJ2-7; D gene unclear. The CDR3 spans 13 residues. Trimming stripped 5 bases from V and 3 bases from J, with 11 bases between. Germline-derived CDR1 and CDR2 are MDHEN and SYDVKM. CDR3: CASSPSDGYEQYF. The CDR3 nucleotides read TGTGCCAGCAGTCCCTCGGACGGCTACGAGCAGTACTTC.